This T cell receptor beta chain was identified in a study of graft-versus-host responses after intestinal transplantation. Study outcomes and limitations: Early post-transplant declines in HvG were associated with peak levels of circulating GvH clones. Graft-versus-host to host-versus-graft clonal ratios in allografts were high in patients with graft-donor T cell macrochimerism.

Trimming left V 5 bases short and J 5 bases short, with 9 bases between. Germline values: CDR1 SGHTA, CDR2 FQGNSA. There are 13 residues in the CDR3. This clone was seen just once. Its antigen remains unknown. Profiled with immunoSEQ multiplex PCR; TCRdb holds only in-frame clones, not every one. The sample holds roughly 80,000 clones, roughly 87% seen once. Material: unstimulated CD8+ T cells sorted from spleen or lymph node cells, obtained before transplant. The chain couples TRBV7-2 to TRBJ2-2; D unresolved. The source is a human donor who was the organ donor for an intestinal transplant. The CDR3 spells CASSADLTGELFF. For the CDR3, the DNA is TGTGCCAGCAGCGCCGACTTAACCGGGGAGCTGTTTTTT.